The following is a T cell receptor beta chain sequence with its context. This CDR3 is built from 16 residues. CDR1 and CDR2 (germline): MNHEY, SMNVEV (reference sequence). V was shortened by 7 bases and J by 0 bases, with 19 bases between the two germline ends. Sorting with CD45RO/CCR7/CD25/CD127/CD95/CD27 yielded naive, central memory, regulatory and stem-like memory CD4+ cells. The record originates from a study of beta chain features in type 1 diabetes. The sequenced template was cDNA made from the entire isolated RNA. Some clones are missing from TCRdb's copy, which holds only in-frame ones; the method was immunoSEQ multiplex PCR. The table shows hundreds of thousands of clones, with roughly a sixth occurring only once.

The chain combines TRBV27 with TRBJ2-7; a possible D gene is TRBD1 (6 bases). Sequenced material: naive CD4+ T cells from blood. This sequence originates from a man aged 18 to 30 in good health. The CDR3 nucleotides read TGTGCCAGCATTACTCGGGCAGGGGTGAGCTCCTACGAGCAGTACTTC. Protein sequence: CASITRAGVSSYEQYF.